Presented here are 15 T cell receptor beta chains from one specimen sequenced in a study of OX40 agonist ivuxolimab in advanced cancers. Repertoires were generated with immunoSEQ multiplex PCR, while TCRdb's copy carries only in-frame clones and drops some. The sample consists of about 22,000 clones, approximately 80% of them appearing once. This sample comprised CD4+ or CD8+ T cells sorted from blood, obtained in a trial of the OX40 agonist ivuxolimab. All receptors come from an adult with an advanced solid tumor such as melanoma, head and neck, liver or kidney cancer.

This clone was seen only a few times. The CDR3: CASTVGSIAYEQYF. The CDR3 DNA is TGCGCCAGCACGGTAGGGAGTATCGCCTACGAGCAGTACTTC. The rearrangement uses TRBV10-2 and TRBJ2-7; D is possibly TRBD2 (5 bases). The CDR3 runs to 14 residues. Trimming took 7 bases from V and 2 from J, leaving 15 bases between them. Germline CDR1 is WSHSY and CDR2 is SAAADI.

The rearrangement links TRBV4-1 to TRBJ2-2; D possibly corresponds to TRBD1 (6 bases). V lost 1 base and J 0 bases, leaving 18 bases between the germline ends. The V gene's germline CDR1 is MGHRA and CDR2 YSYEKL. The CDR3 totals 19 residues. For the CDR3, the DNA is TGCGCCAGCAGCCAAGCCCCCTACGCACAGGGATCGAACACCGGGGAGCTGTTTTTT. This encodes CASSQAPYAQGSNTGELFF.

The V call is TRBV7-9, the J call TRBJ2-3; TRBD2 matches at 9 bases. CDR1 and CDR2 (germline): SEHNR, FQNEAQ (reference sequence). This CDR3 has 15 amino acids. The J segment lost 0 bases and the V segment lost 5 bases, leaving 3 bases of the junction unmatched. The CDR3 DNA reads TGTGCCAGCAGCGGGACTAGCAGAAGCACAGATACGCAGTATTTT. This encodes CASSGTSRSTDTQYF.

The chain employs TRBV6-6 and TRBJ2-3; D gene uncertain. CDR1 and CDR2 from the germline V gene are MNHNY and SVGAGI (reference sequence). Between the trimmed V and J ends, which lost 7 bases and 0 bases, there was a span of 8 bases. The CDR3 consists of 13 residues. The CDR3 reads CASTDVSTDTQYF. The DNA for the CDR3 is TGTGCCAGCACAGATGTTAGCACAGATACGCAGTATTTT.

The rearrangement uses TRBV9 and TRBJ2-3; 7 bases match TRBD1. The CDR3 is made up of 15 amino acids. V shed 4 bases and J 4 bases; nucleotides not matched to a gene: 9. Germline values: CDR1 SGDLS, CDR2 YYNGEE. The CDR3 loop reads CASSTRQGAPDTQYF. CDR3 DNA sequence: TGTGCCAGCAGCACTCGACAGGGAGCGCCAGATACGCAGTATTTT.

This chain joins TRBV5-6 and TRBJ2-7; possible D gene TRBD1, 6 bases. This CDR3 has 13 amino acids. The V gene's germline CDR1 is SGHDT and CDR2 YYEEEE. Trimming took 4 bases from V and 3 from J, leaving 11 bases between them. The CDR3 loop reads CASSVGQNYEQYF. Here the CDR3 DNA reads TGTGCCAGCAGCGTCGGACAGAACTACGAGCAGTACTTC.

J is TRBJ2-1 and V is TRBV7-8, with D perhaps TRBD1 (6 bases). Trimming stripped 4 bases from V and 8 bases from J, with 18 bases between. Germline lookup yields CDR1 SGHVS and CDR2 FQNEAQ. This CDR3 has 15 residues. The CDR3 nucleotides are TGTGCCAGCAGCTCAGGGACAAGGGGTCTGGATGAGCAGTTCTTC. Its protein is CASSSGTRGLDEQFF. Full variable domain (remainder filled in from reference TRBV7-8 and TRBJ2-1): GAGVSQSPRYKVAKRGQDVALRCDPISGHVSLFWYQQALGQGPEFLTYFQNEAQLDKSGLPSDRFFAERPEGSVSTLKIQRTQQEDSAVYLCASSSGTRGLDEQFFGPGTRLTVL.

The chain's CDR3 is CASSLYQGTDNEQFF. The CDR3 bases are TGTGCCAGCAGTTTATATCAGGGCACGGACAATGAGCAGTTCTTC. The genes are TRBV27 and TRBJ2-1; TRBD1 might be the D (5 bases). Germline CDR1 is MNHEY and CDR2 is SMNVEV (reference sequence). Trimming took off 1 base at V and 5 bases at J, with 12 bases between the two ends. The CDR3 is 15 residues long.

The rearrangement uses TRBV9 and TRBJ2-2; D is perhaps TRBD1 (5 bases). There are 14 residues in the CDR3. CDR1 SGDLS and CDR2 YYNGEE come from the germline V gene. Trimming stripped 2 bases from V and 1 base from J, with 6 bases between. The CDR3 region has the DNA TGTGCCAGCAGCGTGCAGGGGAACACCGGGGAGCTGTTTTTT. Its protein product is CASSVQGNTGELFF.

The chain has TRBV6-1 and TRBJ2-1; no clear D. This CDR3 is 12 amino acids long. The V gene lost 6 bases and the J gene lost 4 bases, with 7 bases spanning the gap. Germline V gene sequence: CDR1 MNHNS, CDR2 SASEGT. The CDR3 spells CASRTLYNEQFF. The CDR3 DNA follows: TGTGCCAGCAGGACCTTATACAATGAGCAGTTCTTC.

This chain connects TRBV7-9 to TRBJ2-5; D ambiguous. Germline V gene lookup returns CDR1 SEHNR and CDR2 FQNEAQ (reference sequence). The CDR3 sequence is 15 residues long. Trimming left V 4 bases short and J 1 base short, with 13 bases between. CDR3 DNA: TGTGCCAGCAGCTCCCGTTGGCGGACCCAAGAGACCCAGTACTTC. The encoded protein is CASSSRWRTQETQYF.

The V and J genes are TRBV7-2 and TRBJ1-5; D ambiguous. Germline V gene data show CDR1 as SGHTA and CDR2 as FQGNSA. Between the trimmed V and J ends, which lost 4 bases and 5 bases, there was a span of 9 bases. This CDR3 is built from 13 residues. CDR3: CASSSDPYQPQHF. For the CDR3, the DNA is TGTGCCAGCAGCTCCGATCCCTATCAGCCCCAGCATTTT. The entire variable domain, with the rest obtained from reference TRBV7-2 and TRBJ1-5, is as follows: GAGVSQSPSNKVTEKGKDVELRCDPISGHTALYWYRQSLGQGLEFLIYFQGNSAPDKSGLPSDRFSAERTGGSVSTLTIQRTQQEDSAVYLCASSSDPYQPQHFGDGTRLSIL.

The DNA of the CDR3 is TGTGCCAGCAGTGAAGTAGGCCTGCAAGAGACCCAGTACTTC. It yields the protein CASSEVGLQETQYF. The J gene is TRBJ2-5, the V gene TRBV2; D gene ambiguous. The germline V and J ends were trimmed by 1 base and 2 bases, with 8 bases remaining between them. The CDR3 length is 14 residues. The germline V gene has CDR1 SNHLY and CDR2 FYNNEI.

The V gene is TRBV4-1, the J gene TRBJ2-2, with TRBD1 identical over 9 bases. This CDR3 has 15 amino acids. Trimming removed 2 bases from V and 7 bases from J; junction bases left unmatched: 5. Germline V gene sequence: CDR1 MGHRA, CDR2 YSYEKL. CDR3 nucleotides: TGCGCCAGCAGCCAACCGGGACAGGGCGACGGGGAGCTGTTTTTT. This encodes CASSQPGQGDGELFF.

The chain has TRBV13 and TRBJ1-2; 9 nucleotides align to TRBD1. Germline CDR1 PRHDT, CDR2 FYEKMQ (reference sequence). The V and J ends lost 5 bases and 4 bases, in that order; junction bases with no gene match: 8. There are 15 residues in the CDR3. The CDR3 loop reads CASSVGTGRIYGYTF. CDR3 nucleotides: TGTGCCAGCAGCGTCGGGACAGGGCGGATCTATGGCTACACCTTC.